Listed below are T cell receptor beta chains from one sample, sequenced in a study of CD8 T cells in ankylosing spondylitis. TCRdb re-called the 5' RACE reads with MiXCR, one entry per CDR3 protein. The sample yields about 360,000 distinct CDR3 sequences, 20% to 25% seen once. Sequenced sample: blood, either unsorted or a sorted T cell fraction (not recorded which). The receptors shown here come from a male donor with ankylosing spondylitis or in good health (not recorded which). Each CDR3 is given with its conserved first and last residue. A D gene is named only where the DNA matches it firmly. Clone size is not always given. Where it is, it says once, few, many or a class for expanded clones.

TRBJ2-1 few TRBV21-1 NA CASSKWMGGTSGENEQFF TGTGCCAGCAGCAAATGGATGGGAGGGACTAGCGGGGAAAATGAGCAGTTCTTC
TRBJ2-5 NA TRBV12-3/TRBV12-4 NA CASTPALQGGYETQYF TGTGCCAGCACCCCGGCCTTACAGGGAGGGTACGAGACCCAGTACTTC
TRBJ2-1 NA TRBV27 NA CASSITSYNEQFF TGTGCCAGCAGTATCACCTCCTACAATGAGCAGTTCTTC
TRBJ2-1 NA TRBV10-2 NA CATRAGTPSYNEQFF TGCGCCACCCGAGCCGGGACCCCCTCCTACAATGAGCAGTTCTTC
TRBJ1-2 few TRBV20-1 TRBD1 CSAAGQAYGYTF TGCAGTGCCGCGGGACAGGCATATGGCTACACCTTC
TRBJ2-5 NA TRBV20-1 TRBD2 CSAPSGEQETQYF TGCAGTGCACCCAGCGGGGAACAAGAGACCCAGTACTTC
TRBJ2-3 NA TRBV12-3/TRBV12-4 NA CASSPIGVRDTQYF TGTGCCAGCAGCCCGATTGGCGTCCGCGATACGCAGTATTTT
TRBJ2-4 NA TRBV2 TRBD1 CASRAGRGGGNIQYF TGTGCCAGCAGGGCCGGACGAGGGGGCGGAAACATTCAGTACTTC
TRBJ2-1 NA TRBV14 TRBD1 CASSQDETGSYNEQFF TGTGCCAGCAGCCAAGATGAGACAGGGTCTTACAATGAGCAGTTCTTC
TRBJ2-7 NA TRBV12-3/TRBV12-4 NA CASGGALGEQYF TGTGCCAGCGGGGGGGCCTTGGGGGAGCAGTACTTC
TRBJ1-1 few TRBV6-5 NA CASSYSRPGRDLNTEAFF TGTGCCAGCAGTTACTCGAGGCCCGGACGGGATTTGAACACTGAAGCTTTCTTT
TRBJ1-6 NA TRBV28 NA CASRSGPSPLHF TGTGCCAGCAGATCGGGGCCATCACCCCTCCACTTT
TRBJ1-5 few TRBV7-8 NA CASSSSSNQPQHF TGTGCCAGCAGCTCCAGCAGCAATCAGCCCCAGCATTTT
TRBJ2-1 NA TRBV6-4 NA CASSDSVGASYNEQFF TGTGCCAGCAGTGACTCCGTGGGGGCAAGTTACAATGAGCAGTTCTTC
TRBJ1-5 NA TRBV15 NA CATSRGIPGARPQHF TGTGCCACCAGCAGAGGAATTCCCGGCGCGCGCCCCCAGCATTTT
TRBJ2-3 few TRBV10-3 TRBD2 CAIRDTGTSGFTDTQYF TGTGCCATCCGAGATACCGGGACTAGCGGATTCACAGATACGCAGTATTTT
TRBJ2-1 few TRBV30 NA CAWKSSLYNEQFF TGTGCCTGGAAGAGCTCACTCTACAATGAGCAGTTCTTC
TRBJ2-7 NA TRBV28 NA CASSLYTHTYEQYF TGTGCCAGCAGTTTATACACACACACCTACGAGCAGTACTTC
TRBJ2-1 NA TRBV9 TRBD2 CASRAGTSGGAGNEQFF TGTGCCAGCAGGGCCGGGACTAGCGGGGGGGCGGGCAATGAGCAGTTCTTC
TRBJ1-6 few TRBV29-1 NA CSVLTDALHF TGCAGCGTTTTGACAGACGCACTCCACTTT
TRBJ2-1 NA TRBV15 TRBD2 CATSPGGAGQKDEQFF TGTGCCACCAGCCCGGGGGGGGCAGGGCAAAAGGATGAGCAGTTCTTC
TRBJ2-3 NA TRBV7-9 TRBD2 CASSQNIAGGPADTQYF TGTGCCAGCAGCCAAAACATAGCGGGGGGTCCGGCAGATACGCAGTATTTT
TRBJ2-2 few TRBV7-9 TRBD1 CASSSTGGVEELFF TGTGCCAGCAGCTCGACAGGGGGGGTTGAGGAGCTGTTTTTT
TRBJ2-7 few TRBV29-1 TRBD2 CSVKLAGDTYEQYF TGCAGCGTGAAACTAGCGGGGGATACCTACGAGCAGTACTTC
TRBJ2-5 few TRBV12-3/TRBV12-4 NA CASSAGAWGETQYF TGTGCCAGCAGTGCCGGGGCGTGGGGGGAGACCCAGTACTTC
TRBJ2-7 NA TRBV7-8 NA CASSLALGAHTYEQYF TGTGCCAGCAGCTTGGCATTGGGCGCCCACACCTACGAGCAGTACTTC
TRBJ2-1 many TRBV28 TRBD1 CASGQGVDEQFF TGTGCCAGCGGACAGGGGGTCGATGAGCAGTTCTTC
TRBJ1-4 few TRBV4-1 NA CASSPSSGGEKLFF TGCGCCAGCAGCCCCAGCAGCGGGGGAGAAAAACTGTTTTTT
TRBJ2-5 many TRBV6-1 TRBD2 CASSEGLAGAETQYF TGTGCCAGCAGTGAAGGACTAGCGGGGGCCGAGACCCAGTACTTC
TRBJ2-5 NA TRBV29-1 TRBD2 CSVEGREKTQYF TGCAGCGTTGAGGGGAGGGAAAAGACCCAGTACTTC
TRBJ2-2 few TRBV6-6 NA CASGQSGELFF TGTGCCAGCGGCCAGTCGGGGGAGCTGTTTTTT
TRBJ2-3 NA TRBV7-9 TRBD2 CAVALAGGTDTQYF TGTGCGGTGGCTCTAGCGGGGGGCACAGATACGCAGTATTTT
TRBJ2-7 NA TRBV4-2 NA CASSQYSGSYEQYF TGTGCCAGCAGCCAGTATAGCGGTTCCTACGAGCAGTACTTC
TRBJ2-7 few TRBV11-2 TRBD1 CASSLEQGLYEQYF TGTGCCAGCAGCTTAGAACAGGGGCTCTACGAGCAGTACTTC
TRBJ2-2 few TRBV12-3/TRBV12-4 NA CASHPRGANTGELFF TGTGCCAGCCACCCTCGCGGTGCGAACACCGGGGAGCTGTTTTTT
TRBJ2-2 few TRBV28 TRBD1 CASSFPGQGSDTGELFF TGTGCCAGCAGCTTCCCCGGACAGGGAAGTGATACCGGGGAGCTGTTTTTT
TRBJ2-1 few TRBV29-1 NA CSVEEGPEQFF TGCAGCGTTGAAGAGGGGCCAGAGCAGTTCTTC
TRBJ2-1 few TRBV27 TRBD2 CASSPERGYFNEQFF TGTGCCAGCAGTCCCGAGCGGGGGTATTTCAATGAGCAGTTCTTC
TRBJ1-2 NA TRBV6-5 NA CASSSPGPGYGYTF TGTGCCAGCAGTTCACCGGGGCCTGGCTATGGCTACACCTTC
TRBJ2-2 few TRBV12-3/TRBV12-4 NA CASSRGELFF TGTGCCAGCAGCCGCGGGGAGCTGTTTTTT
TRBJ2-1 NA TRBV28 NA CASSLRRFDEQFF TGTGCCAGCAGTTTAAGGCGGTTCGATGAGCAGTTCTTC
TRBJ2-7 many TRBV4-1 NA CASSQFELVGEQYF TGCGCCAGCAGCCAATTCGAACTAGTGGGCGAGCAGTACTTC
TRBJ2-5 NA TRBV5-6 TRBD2 CASQLAGGQETQYF TGTGCCAGCCAATTAGCGGGGGGCCAAGAGACCCAGTACTTC
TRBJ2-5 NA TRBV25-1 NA CASSVAGTPDYF TGTGCCAGCAGTGTTGCCGGGACTCCCGATTACTTC
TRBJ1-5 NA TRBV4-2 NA CASSQGSEPQHF TGTGCCAGCAGCCAGGGCTCCGAGCCCCAGCATTTT
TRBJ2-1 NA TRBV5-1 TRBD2 CASSLVPGGYNEQFF TGCGCCAGCAGCTTGGTGCCGGGGGGTTACAATGAGCAGTTCTTC
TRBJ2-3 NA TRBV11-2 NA CASSLGAITDTQYF TGTGCCAGCAGCTTAGGGGCGATCACAGATACGCAGTATTTT
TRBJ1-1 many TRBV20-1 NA CSASLGFTTEAFF TGCAGTGCTAGTTTGGGATTTACCACTGAAGCTTTCTTT
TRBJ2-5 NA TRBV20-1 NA CSARTETQETQYF TGCAGTGCGAGGACTGAGACTCAAGAGACCCAGTACTTC
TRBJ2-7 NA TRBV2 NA CASSDFDEDYEQYF TGTGCCAGCAGTGATTTCGATGAGGACTACGAGCAGTACTTC